This TCR beta chain came from a study of T cells after yellow fever vaccination. V lost 5 bases and J lost 5, with 12 bases in between. This CDR3 has 13 amino acids. Germline V gene data show CDR1 as SGHTA and CDR2 as FQGNSA. A note on this clonotype: The antigen remains unidentified.

General study findings and limits: Contamination by abundant bulk-population clonotypes could be present in FACS-sorted repertoires.

TCRdb re-derived calls from the 5' RACE reads in MiXCR, one entry per CDR3 protein. The table includes approximately 330,000 distinct CDR3 sequences, roughly 4.3% detected once. Sample: PBMCs, taken 5 days after the yellow fever booster vaccination. The source is a man younger than 30 who received the YFV17D yellow fever vaccine. The chain has TRBV7-2 and TRBJ1-2; D gene unclear. The CDR3 loop is CASSRQDGYGYTF. CDR3 DNA sequence: TGTGCCAGCAGCCGGCAGGATGGGTATGGCTACACCTTC.